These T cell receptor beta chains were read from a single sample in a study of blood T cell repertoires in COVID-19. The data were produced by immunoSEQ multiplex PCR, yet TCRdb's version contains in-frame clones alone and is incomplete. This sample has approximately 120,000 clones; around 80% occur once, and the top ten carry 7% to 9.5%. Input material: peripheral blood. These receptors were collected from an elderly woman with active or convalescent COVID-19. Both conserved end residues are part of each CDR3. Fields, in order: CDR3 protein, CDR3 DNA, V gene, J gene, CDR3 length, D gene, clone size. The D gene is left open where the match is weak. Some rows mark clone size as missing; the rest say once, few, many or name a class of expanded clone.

CASSSPPHRARGNQPQHF	TGCGCCAGCAGTTCCCCTCCACACAGGGCTAGGGGCAATCAGCCCCAGCATTTT	TRBV5-1	TRBJ1-5	18	-	few
CASSYKSVRGNSPLHF	TGTGCCAGCAGTTACAAGTCAGTGAGAGGGAATTCACCCCTCCACTTT	TRBV6-5	TRBJ1-6	16	-	-
CASSVAASGGTDTQYF	TGTGCCAGCAGCGTAGCGGCTAGCGGGGGCACAGATACGCAGTATTTT	TRBV9	TRBJ2-3	16	TRBD2	-
CATSTGVVNTEAFF	TGTGCCACCAGTACAGGGGTCGTTAACACTGAAGCTTTCTTT	TRBV15	TRBJ1-1	14	TRBD1	-
CASTQDRDQPQHF	TGTGCCAGCACCCAGGACAGGGATCAGCCCCAGCATTTT	TRBV2	TRBJ1-5	13	TRBD1	-
CASSETGAGNTIYF	TGTGCCAGCAGTGAGACAGGGGCGGGAAACACCATATATTTT	TRBV2	TRBJ1-3	14	TRBD1	-
CASSYSRGMGNTIYF	TGTGCCAGCAGTTACTCGAGAGGAATGGGAAACACCATATATTTT	TRBV6-5	TRBJ1-3	15	-	-
CASSPYGTSGTSRYEQYF	TGTGCCAGCTCACCATATGGGACTAGCGGGACATCCAGATACGAGCAGTACTTC	TRBV18	TRBJ2-7	18	TRBD2	-
CASSLHRDKSSYNEQFF	TGTGCCAGCAGCTTACACCGGGACAAAAGCTCCTACAATGAGCAGTTCTTC	TRBV9	TRBJ2-1	17	-	-
CASSPVNTEAFF	TGTGCCAGCAGTCCGGTGAACACTGAAGCTTTCTTT	TRBV25-1	TRBJ1-1	12	-	-
CASSPNSQGLNTEAFF	TGCGCCAGCAGCCCAAATTCACAGGGCCTGAACACTGAAGCTTTCTTT	TRBV5-1	TRBJ1-1	16	-	-
CASSLLAGEGYEQYF	TGTGCCAGTAGTCTTCTAGCGGGAGAGGGATACGAGCAGTACTTC	TRBV19	TRBJ2-7	15	TRBD2	-
CASSLEGTGRQPQHF	TGCGCCAGCAGCTTGGAAGGGACAGGGCGTCAGCCCCAGCATTTT	TRBV5-1	TRBJ1-5	15	TRBD1	-
CASSRLKNTEAFF	TGTGCCAGCAGCCGTCTAAAGAACACTGAAGCTTTCTTT	TRBV28	TRBJ1-1	13	-	-
CASSPAGPGEQYF	TGTGCCAGCAGTCCAGCAGGTCCGGGGGAGCAGTACTTC	TRBV6-5	TRBJ2-7	13	-	-
CASSSRLAANTGELFF	TGTGCCAGCAGCTCCCGACTAGCAGCGAACACCGGGGAGCTGTTTTTT	TRBV7-9	TRBJ2-2	16	TRBD2	-
CASSSPTGGYGYTF	TGTGCCAGCAGTTCCCCGACAGGGGGGTATGGCTACACCTTC	TRBV27	TRBJ1-2	14	TRBD1	-
CASSVGLAGRRGTGELFF	TGTGCCAGCAGCGTAGGATTAGCGGGCCGGCGGGGCACCGGGGAGCTGTTTTTT	TRBV9	TRBJ2-2	18	TRBD2	once
CASSMTGWNNSPLHF	TGTGCCAGCAGTATGACAGGGTGGAATAATTCACCCCTCCACTTT	TRBV6-5	TRBJ1-6	15	TRBD1	-
CASSLDADTEAFF	TGCGCCAGCAGCTTGGACGCGGACACTGAAGCTTTCTTT	TRBV5-1	TRBJ1-1	13	-	-
CASSVAGRAGGNNEQFF	TGTGCCAGCAGCGTAGCGGGACGGGCGGGAGGTAACAATGAGCAGTTCTTC	TRBV9	TRBJ2-1	17	TRBD2	-
CAISPGGELNIQYF	TGTGCCATCAGTCCGGGGGGAGAGCTAAACATTCAGTACTTC	TRBV10-3	TRBJ2-4	14	TRBD2	-
CASSHGQVNTEAFF	TGTGCCAGCAGCCACGGACAGGTGAACACTGAAGCTTTCTTT	TRBV7-4	TRBJ1-1	14	TRBD1	-
CASSPTDRGREWQYF	TGTGCCAGCAGCCCCACTGACAGGGGGCGGGAGTGGCAGTACTTC	TRBV7-3	TRBJ2-7	15	TRBD1	-
CASSPPRGGTDTQYF	TGTGCCAGCTCACCACCGAGGGGAGGGACAGATACGCAGTATTTT	TRBV18	TRBJ2-3	15	TRBD2	-
CASSFVVSEAFF	TGTGCCAGCAGTTTCGTAGTTTCTGAAGCTTTCTTT	TRBV28	TRBJ1-1	12	-	-
CASSRTSGGEGEQFF	TGTGCCAGCAGCCGTACTAGCGGGGGTGAGGGAGAGCAGTTCTTC	TRBV5-4	TRBJ2-1	15	TRBD2	-
CASRGGTNQPQHF	TGTGCCAGCAGAGGAGGAACAAATCAGCCCCAGCATTTT	TRBV12-3/TRBV12-4	TRBJ1-5	13	-	-
CASSQRASETQYF	TGTGCCAGCAGTCAGCGGGCGTCGGAGACCCAGTACTTC	TRBV27	TRBJ2-5	13	-	few
CASIRDRGGEKLFF	TGTGCCAGCATCAGGGACAGGGGAGGCGAAAAACTGTTTTTT	TRBV6-5	TRBJ1-4	14	TRBD1	-
CASSPTTSRGTQYF	TGTGCCAGCAGTCCCACAACTTCAAGGGGGACCCAGTACTTC	TRBV6-5	TRBJ2-5	14	-	-
CSGETGGEQYF	TGCAGCGGTGAAACAGGGGGCGAGCAGTACTTC	TRBV29-1	TRBJ2-7	11	TRBD1	-
CASSLRLAGENEQFF	TGTGCCAGCAGCTTGAGACTAGCGGGAGAGAATGAGCAGTTCTTC	TRBV7-9	TRBJ2-1	15	TRBD2	-